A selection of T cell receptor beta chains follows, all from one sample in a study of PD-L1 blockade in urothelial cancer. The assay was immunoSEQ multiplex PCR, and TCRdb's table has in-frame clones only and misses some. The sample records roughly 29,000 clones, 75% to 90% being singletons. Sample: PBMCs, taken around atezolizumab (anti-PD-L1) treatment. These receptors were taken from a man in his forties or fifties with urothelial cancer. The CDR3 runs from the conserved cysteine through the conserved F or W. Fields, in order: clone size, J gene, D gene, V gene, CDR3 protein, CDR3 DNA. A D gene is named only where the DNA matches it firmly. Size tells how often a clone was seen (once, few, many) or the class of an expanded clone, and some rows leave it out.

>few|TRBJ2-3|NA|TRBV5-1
CASSSGTDTQYF
TGCGCCAGCAGCTCGGGCACAGATACGCAGTATTTT
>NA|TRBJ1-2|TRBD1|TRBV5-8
CASSLAGTGQSYGYTF
TGTGCCAGCAGCTTGGCCGGGACAGGGCAGAGCTATGGCTACACCTTC
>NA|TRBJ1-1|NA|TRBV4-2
CASSQVQGQGPMNTEAFF
TGTGCCAGCAGCCAAGTCCAAGGTCAGGGCCCCATGAACACTGAAGCTTTCTTT
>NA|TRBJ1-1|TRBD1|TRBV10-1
CASSLTGGTEAFF
TGCGCCAGCAGCCTGACAGGGGGAACTGAAGCTTTCTTT
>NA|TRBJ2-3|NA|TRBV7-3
CASSPGVGTADTQYF
TGTGCCAGCAGCCCCGGGGTTGGAACTGCAGATACGCAGTATTTT
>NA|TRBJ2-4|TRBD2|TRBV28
CASRGTSGGQDIQYF
TGTGCCAGCAGGGGGACTAGCGGGGGGCAAGACATTCAGTACTTC
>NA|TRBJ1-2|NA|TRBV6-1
CASSEVRGGQTNYGYTF
TGTGCCAGCAGTGAAGTTAGGGGTGGACAGACTAACTATGGCTACACCTTC
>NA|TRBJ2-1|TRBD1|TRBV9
CASSTRDRTYNEQFF
TGTGCCAGCAGCACTCGGGACAGAACATACAATGAGCAGTTCTTC
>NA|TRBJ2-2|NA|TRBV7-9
CASSLRGSSGELFF
TGTGCCAGCAGCCTAAGGGGGAGTTCCGGGGAGCTGTTTTTT
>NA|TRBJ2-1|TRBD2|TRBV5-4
CASSLGGTSGGYNEQFF
TGTGCCAGCAGCTTGGGGGGGACTAGCGGGGGGTATAATGAGCAGTTCTTC
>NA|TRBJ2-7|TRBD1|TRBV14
CASSNLDRGFSSYEQYF
TGTGCCAGCAGCAACCTAGACAGGGGATTCTCGTCCTACGAGCAGTACTTC
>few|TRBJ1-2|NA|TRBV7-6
CASSLWRGEGPGYTF
TGTGCCAGCAGCTTATGGAGAGGGGAGGGGCCGGGCTACACCTTC
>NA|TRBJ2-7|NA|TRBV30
CAWSMATSYEQYF
TGTGCCTGGAGTATGGCCACCTCCTACGAGCAGTACTTC
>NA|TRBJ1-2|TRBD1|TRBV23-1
CASSPKGQSRYGYTF
TGCGCCAGCAGCCCCAAGGGACAGTCGAGATATGGCTACACCTTC
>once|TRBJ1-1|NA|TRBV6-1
CASTVTGNTEAFF
TGTGCCAGTACTGTGACAGGGAACACTGAAGCTTTCTTT
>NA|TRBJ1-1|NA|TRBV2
CASSSGLTEAFF
TGTGCCAGCAGTTCAGGGTTAACTGAAGCTTTCTTT
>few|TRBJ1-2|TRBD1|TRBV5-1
CASSIGQGEYGYTF
TGCGCCAGCAGCATCGGACAGGGCGAATATGGCTACACCTTC
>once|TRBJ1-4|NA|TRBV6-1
CASSEIGLIAEKLFF
TGTGCCAGCAGTGAAATTGGGCTTATCGCAGAAAAACTGTTTTTT
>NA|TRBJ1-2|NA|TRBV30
CAWTQDKGRANYGYTF
TGTGCCTGGACCCAGGACAAGGGGAGGGCTAACTATGGCTACACCTTC
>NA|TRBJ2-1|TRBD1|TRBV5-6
CASSRDRGPYNEQFF
TGTGCCAGCAGCCGGGACAGGGGACCCTACAATGAGCAGTTCTTC
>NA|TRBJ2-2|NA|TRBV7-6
CASSPGVYTGELFF
TGTGCCAGCAGCCCCGGGGTCTACACCGGGGAGCTGTTTTTT
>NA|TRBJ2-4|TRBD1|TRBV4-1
CASSQDRDRENIQYF
TGCGCCAGCAGCCAAGATCGGGACAGGGAAAACATTCAGTACTTC
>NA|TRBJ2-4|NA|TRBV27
CASGTQGNIQYF
TGTGCCAGCGGAACACAGGGAAACATTCAGTACTTC
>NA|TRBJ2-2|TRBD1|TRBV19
CASSMARGRGTGELFF
TGTGCCAGTAGTATGGCCAGGGGGCGAGGCACCGGGGAGCTGTTTTTT
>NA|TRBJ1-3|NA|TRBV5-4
CASLTSPGSAGNTIYF
TGTGCCAGCCTTACCTCGCCAGGGTCTGCTGGAAACACCATATATTTT
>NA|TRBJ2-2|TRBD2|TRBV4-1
CASSQARLAGDMHTGELFF
TGCGCCAGCAGCCAAGCCCGACTAGCGGGAGATATGCACACCGGGGAGCTGTTTTTT
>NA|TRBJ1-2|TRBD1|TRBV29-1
CSVDGTGDGYTF
TGCAGCGTTGACGGGACAGGGGACGGCTACACCTTC
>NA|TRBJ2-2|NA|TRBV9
CASSILGQQNTGELFF
TGTGCCAGCAGCATCCTCGGACAGCAGAACACCGGGGAGCTGTTTTTT
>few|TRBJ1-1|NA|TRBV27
CASRWLIRDTEAFF
TGTGCCAGCAGGTGGTTAATCAGGGACACTGAAGCTTTCTTT
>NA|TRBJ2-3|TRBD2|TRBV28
CASSLWGVGDGGTDTQYF
TGTGCCAGCAGTTTGTGGGGGGTAGGGGACGGGGGGACAGATACGCAGTATTTT
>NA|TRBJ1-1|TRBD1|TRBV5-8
CASSPGTGGSAFF
TGTGCCAGCAGCCCAGGGACAGGGGGGTCAGCTTTCTTT
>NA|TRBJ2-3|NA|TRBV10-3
CAISSGGLTDTQYF
TGTGCCATCAGCTCGGGGGGCCTCACAGATACGCAGTATTTT
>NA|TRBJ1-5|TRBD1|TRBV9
CASSGGQFGQPQHF
TGTGCCAGCAGCGGGGGACAGTTCGGGCAGCCCCAGCATTTT
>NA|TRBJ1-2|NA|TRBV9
CASSVAQGKINYGYTF
TGTGCCAGCAGCGTAGCTCAGGGCAAGATCAACTATGGCTACACCTTC
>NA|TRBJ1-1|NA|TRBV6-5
CASSYLDRHTEAFF
TGTGCCAGCAGTTACTTGGACAGACACACTGAAGCTTTCTTT
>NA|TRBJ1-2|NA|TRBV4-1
CASSQELGRSGSNYGYTF
TGCGCCAGCAGCCAAGAACTCGGAAGGAGCGGGTCTAACTATGGCTACACCTTC
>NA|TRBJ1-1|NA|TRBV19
CASNPQVRGNTEAFF
TGTGCCAGTAATCCCCAGGTCCGGGGGAACACTGAAGCTTTCTTT
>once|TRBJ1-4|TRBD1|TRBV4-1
CASSLDRAGNEKLFF
TGCGCCAGCAGCCTTGACAGGGCGGGTAATGAAAAACTGTTTTTT
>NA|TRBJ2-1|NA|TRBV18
CASSPQPGQGREGNEQFF
TGTGCCAGCTCACCCCAGCCGGGACAGGGTCGGGAGGGCAATGAGCAGTTCTTC
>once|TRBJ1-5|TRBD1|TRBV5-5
CASSTQGARVNQPQHF
TGTGCCAGCAGCACACAGGGGGCGCGGGTAAATCAGCCCCAGCATTTT
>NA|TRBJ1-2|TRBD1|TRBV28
CASSLGTQGARGYTF
TGTGCCAGCAGTTTAGGGACACAGGGGGCAAGGGGCTACACCTTC
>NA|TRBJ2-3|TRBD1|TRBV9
CASSVEGGQGSVDTQYF
TGTGCCAGCAGCGTAGAGGGGGGACAGGGGAGCGTGGATACGCAGTATTTT
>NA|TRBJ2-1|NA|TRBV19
CASKLSSYNEQFF
TGTGCCAGTAAGTTGAGCTCCTACAATGAGCAGTTCTTC
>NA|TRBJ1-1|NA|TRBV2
CASHRDYPRTEAFF
TGTGCCAGCCACCGGGATTACCCCCGCACTGAAGCTTTCTTT
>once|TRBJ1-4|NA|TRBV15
CATSRVTQSVEKLFF
TGTGCCACCAGCAGAGTCACGCAGAGCGTCGAAAAACTGTTTTTT
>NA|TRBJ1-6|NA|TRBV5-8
CASSHILIPVDNSPLHF
TGTGCCAGCAGCCATATACTTATCCCTGTCGATAATTCACCCCTCCACTTT
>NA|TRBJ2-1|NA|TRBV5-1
CASSGGRPNEQFF
TGCGCCAGCAGCGGGGGCAGGCCCAATGAGCAGTTCTTC
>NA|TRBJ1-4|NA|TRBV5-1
CASSPDFDNEKLFF
TGCGCCAGCAGCCCGGACTTCGACAATGAAAAACTGTTTTTT